The clone carrying this T cell receptor beta chain was counted ten times or more. Each CDR3 protein gets one entry after TCRdb re-called the 5' RACE reads with MiXCR. This table has about 82,000 distinct CDR3 sequences, approximately 5.4% appearing once. These data belong to a study of T cells of healthy individuals. This CDR3 is built from 12 residues. Germline values: CDR1 SNHLY, CDR2 FYNNEI. V shed 11 bases, J shed 5 bases, and the junction held 6 bases outside the gene matches. This sequence originates from a female donor in good health. The chain combines TRBV2 with TRBJ2-1; TRBD2 aligns across 7 bases. CDR3 sequence: CAGLTSDNEQFF. Written as DNA, the CDR3 is TGTGCCGGACTAACTAGCGACAATGAGCAGTTCTTC.